A selection of T cell receptor beta chains follows, all from one sample in a study of blood T cell repertoires in COVID-19. Here immunoSEQ multiplex PCR was the method, and the copy in TCRdb shows in-frame clones only, minus some. The sample includes about 140,000 clones, around nine tenths of them seen just once. Input material: peripheral blood. The origin of the receptors is a human donor in a cohort sampled during active COVID-19. Each CDR3 is given with its conserved first and last residue. The D gene is left open where the match is weak. Expanded clones get a size class; other rows say once, few or many, or leave the size out.

J gene,D gene,clone size,V gene,CDR3 DNA,CDR3 protein
TRBJ2-5,.,.,TRBV5-1,TGCGCCAGCAGCTACAACCAAGAGACCCAGTACTTC,CASSYNQETQYF
TRBJ2-5,TRBD2,.,TRBV6-2/TRBV6-3,TGTGCCAGCAGCCCCTCGCGGGGGGCCAGTACACAAGAGACCCAGTACTTC,CASSPSRGASTQETQYF
TRBJ2-5,.,.,TRBV9,TGTGCCAGCAGCGCTAGCTTCGGGGAGACCCAGTACTTC,CASSASFGETQYF
TRBJ1-4,.,few,TRBV3-1/TRBV3-2,TGTGCCAGCAGCCAAGGAACAGGGTGGAATGAAAAACTGTTTTTT,CASSQGTGWNEKLFF
TRBJ2-7,TRBD1,.,TRBV7-3,TGTGCCAGCAGCTCAACGGCCGGGACAGGTGACGAGCAGTACTTC,CASSSTAGTGDEQYF
TRBJ2-3,TRBD2,.,TRBV7-2,TGTGCCAGCAGCTTTAGCGGGTACACAGATACGCAGTATTTT,CASSFSGYTDTQYF
TRBJ1-4,TRBD1,.,TRBV19,TGTGCCAGTAGTATCGGGACAGGGCCCGAAAAACTGTTTTTT,CASSIGTGPEKLFF
TRBJ1-1,.,.,TRBV18,TGTGCCAGCTCACGGGCAGGGGAGGGCACTGAAGCTTTCTTT,CASSRAGEGTEAFF
TRBJ2-1,.,.,TRBV4-1,TGCGCCAGCAGCCTTTCAGGGGTGGTGAGGGTCGATGAGCAGTTCTTC,CASSLSGVVRVDEQFF
TRBJ1-2,TRBD1,.,TRBV28,TGTGCCAGCAGTTTATTGGACAGGGTAACAAATGGCTACACCTTC,CASSLLDRVTNGYTF